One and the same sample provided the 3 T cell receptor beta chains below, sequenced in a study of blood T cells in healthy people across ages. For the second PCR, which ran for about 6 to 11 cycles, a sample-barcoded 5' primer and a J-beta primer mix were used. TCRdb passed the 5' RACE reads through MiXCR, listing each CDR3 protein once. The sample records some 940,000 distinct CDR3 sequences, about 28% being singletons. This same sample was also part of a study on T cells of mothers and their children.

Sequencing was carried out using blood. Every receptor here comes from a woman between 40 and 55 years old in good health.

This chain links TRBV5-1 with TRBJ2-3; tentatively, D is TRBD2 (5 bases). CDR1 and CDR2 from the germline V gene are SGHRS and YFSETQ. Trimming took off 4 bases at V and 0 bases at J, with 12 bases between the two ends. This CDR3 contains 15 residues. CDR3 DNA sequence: TGCGCCAGCAGCCCGGGATTCTCTAGCACAGATACGCAGTATTTT. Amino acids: CASSPGFSSTDTQYF.

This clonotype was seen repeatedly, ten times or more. CDR3 protein: CASSSYGSYNEQFF. DNA for the CDR3: TGTGCCAGCAGTTCCTACGGCTCCTACAATGAGCAGTTCTTC. V gene TRBV3-1 combines with J gene TRBJ2-1; the D is unclear. The CDR3 runs to 14 residues. Germline V gives CDR1 LGHDT, CDR2 YNNKEL (reference sequence). V gave up 6 bases and J gave up 0 bases, with 9 bases separating them.

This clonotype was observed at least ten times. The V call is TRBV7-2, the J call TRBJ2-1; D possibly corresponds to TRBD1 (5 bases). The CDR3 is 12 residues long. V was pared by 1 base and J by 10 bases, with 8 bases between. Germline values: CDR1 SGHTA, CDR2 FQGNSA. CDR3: CASSLDWGEQFF. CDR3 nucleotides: TGTGCCAGCAGCTTAGACTGGGGCGAGCAGTTCTTC. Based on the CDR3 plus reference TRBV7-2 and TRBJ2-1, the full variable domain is GAGVSQSPSNKVTEKGKDVELRCDPISGHTALYWYRQSLGQGLEFLIYFQGNSAPDKSGLPSDRFSAERTGGSVSTLTIQRTQQEDSAVYLCASSLDWGEQFFGPGTRLTVL.